The T cell receptor beta chain described here comes from a study of T cell repertoires in cytomegalovirus infection. Study-level background: Matching HLA type, along with CMV infection, was indicated by public TCR beta signatures. Study conclusions and caveats: Dominant in the ex vivo response were TCR beta clonotypes restricted by HLA-C and specific for CMV.

Trimming cost V 5 bases and J 7 bases; bases outside gene matches: 11. Germline CDR1 SGHAT, CDR2 FQDESV (reference sequence). The CDR3 runs 15 residues. TCRdb ran MiXCR on the reads and lists one entry per CDR3 protein. The sample has about 55,000 distinct CDR3 sequences, over 15% seen once; the top ten hold about 68%. On this clonotype: Its matching antigen is unknown.

This receptor was obtained from a human donor in good health (CMV status not recorded). Some clones in this sample may be carry-over from other donors' samples. The chain combines TRBV11-1 with TRBJ2-1; the match to TRBD1 covers 7 bases. The sample consisted of CD8+ T cells from cultured PBMCs, taken from culture after CMV antigen stimulation. CDR3 region: CASSDRQGRGNEQFF. The CDR3 nucleotides read TGTGCCAGCAGCGATAGACAGGGCCGAGGAAATGAGCAGTTCTTC.